The next 20 T cell receptor beta chains were all read from a single sample in a study of blood T cell repertoires in COVID-19. Using immunoSEQ multiplex PCR, the repertoire was profiled, and TCRdb retains in-frame clones only, with some absent. The profile shows approximately 140,000 clones, roughly four fifths of them singletons. Sequencing input: peripheral blood. These receptors came from a human donor with acute or convalescent COVID-19. The donor label of this sample is uncertain.

The chain has TRBV10-2 and TRBJ2-7; 10 bases match TRBD1. The CDR3 spans 14 residues. The germline CDR1 and CDR2 sequences are WSHSY and SAAADI. After removal of 6 bases from V and 2 bases from J, the junction contained 4 bases not matched to a gene. DNA for the CDR3: TGCGCCAGCAGGGGACAGGGGCCCACCTACGAGCAGTACTTC. Residues: CASRGQGPTYEQYF.

This chain connects TRBV18 to TRBJ1-3; 11 bases match TRBD1. There are 17 residues in the CDR3. Per the germline V gene, CDR1 is KGHSH and CDR2 is LQKENI. V lost 3 bases and J lost 1; bases outside the gene matches: 5. The CDR3 DNA is TGTGCCAGCTCACCCGGACAGGGGGCGAAGTCTGGAAACACCATATATTTT. Translating gives CASSPGQGAKSGNTIYF.

The chain uses TRBV2 and TRBJ2-7; no reliable D call. The CDR3 sequence is 11 residues long. Trimming pared 5 bases from V and 7 bases from J, leaving 9 bases between. Germline CDR1 SNHLY, CDR2 FYNNEI. This chain's CDR3 is CASSPNIEQYF. CDR3 DNA: TGTGCCAGCAGTCCTAATATAGAGCAGTACTTC.

CDR3 nucleotides: TGTGCCAGCAGCCCCCAGAACGACGGGACAATCTATGGCTACACCTTC. This encodes CASSPQNDGTIYGYTF. V usage is TRBV9 and J usage is TRBJ1-2, with D tentatively TRBD1 (6 bases). Per germline, CDR1 SGDLS and CDR2 YYNGEE. Trimming took off 4 bases at V and 4 bases at J, with 20 bases between the two ends. This CDR3 has 16 residues.

This sequence joins TRBV10-3 and TRBJ1-2; 11 bases are shared with TRBD1. The J segment lost 2 bases and the V segment lost 4 bases, leaving 0 bases of the junction unmatched. This CDR3 contains 14 residues. Germline lookup yields CDR1 ENHRY and CDR2 SYGVKD. CDR3 region: CAISGDRGNYGYTF. CDR3 coding DNA: TGTGCCATCAGTGGGGACAGGGGGAACTATGGCTACACCTTC.

CDR3 residues: CASSLRRTGPSNQPQHF. CDR3 nucleotide sequence: TGTGCCAGCAGCTTAAGAAGGACAGGTCCTAGCAATCAGCCCCAGCATTTT. The chain recombines TRBV5-6 with TRBJ1-5; 7 positions agree with TRBD1. The V segment lost 2 bases and the J segment 0 bases; nucleotides outside the gene matches: 8. In germline, CDR1 is SGHDT, CDR2 YYEEEE. The CDR3 totals 17 residues. Combining the CDR3 with reference TRBV5-6 and TRBJ1-5 gives the whole variable domain DAGVTQSPTHLIKTRGQQVTLRCSPKSGHDTVSWYQQALGQGPQFIFQYYEEEERQRGNFPDRFSGHQFPNYSSELNVNALLLGDSALYLCASSLRRTGPSNQPQHFGDGTRLSIL.

This chain uses TRBV2 with TRBJ2-3; TRBD1 matches 7 bases. There are 13 residues in the CDR3. Germline loops: CDR1 SNHLY, CDR2 FYNNEI. Trimming cost V 8 bases and J 6 bases; bases outside gene matches: 8. The CDR3 DNA is TGTGCCAGCGTTCGGGACAGAAGGGATACGCAGTATTTT. This encodes CASVRDRRDTQYF. Combining the CDR3 with reference TRBV2 and TRBJ2-3 gives the whole variable domain EPEVTQTPSHQVTQMGQEVILRCVPISNHLYFYWYRQILGQKVEFLVSFYNNEISEKSEIFDDQFSVERPDGSNFTLKIRSTKLEDSAMYFCASVRDRRDTQYFGPGTRLTVL.

The chain couples TRBV4-3 to TRBJ1-2; TRBD1 might be the D (5 bases). The germline gives CDR1 LGHNA, CDR2 YSLEER. CDR3 size: 15 residues. Trimming took off 0 bases at V and 2 bases at J, with 10 bases between the two ends. CDR3 protein: CASSQDLAGNYGYTF. CDR3 DNA: TGCGCCAGCAGCCAAGATCTCGCAGGGAACTATGGCTACACCTTC.

The chain recombines TRBV6-5 with TRBJ2-7, with a tentative D call TRBD2 (5 bases). The CDR3 spans 13 residues. CDR1 is MNHEY, CDR2 SVGAGI, per germline. Trimming removed 10 bases from V and 2 bases from J, with 15 bases in between. CDR3 in DNA: TGTGCCACCCTAAGGACTTACCCCTACGAGCAGTACTTC. Translation gives CATLRTYPYEQYF.

This rearrangement joins TRBV5-1 to TRBJ1-6, with 9 bases that match TRBD1. J lost 10 bases, V lost 4 bases, and 6 bases had no gene match. CDR3 size: 14 residues. Germline V gives CDR1 SGHRS, CDR2 YFSETQ. CDR3 nucleotides: TGCGCCAGCAGCCCCGGGACAGGGAAATCACCCCTCCACTTT. Translated, it gives CASSPGTGKSPLHF.

The chain recombines TRBV29-1 with TRBJ2-1, with a tentative D call TRBD1 (6 bases). CDR1 and CDR2 from the germline V gene are SQVTM and ANQGSEA. The CDR3 is 13 residues long. V lost 4 bases, J lost 3 bases, and 10 bases lay in between. The CDR3 reads CSVVRGGYNEQFF. The DNA for the CDR3 is TGCAGCGTTGTCCGAGGGGGCTACAATGAGCAGTTCTTC.

The chain carries TRBV6-2 or TRBV6-3 and TRBJ1-1; D not certain. The V end lost 2 bases, the J end lost 0 bases, and 7 bases lay between the germline ends. The CDR3 runs to 14 residues. Germline V gene lookup returns CDR1 MNHEY and CDR2 SVGEGT. The CDR3 loop is CASSYRSMNTEAFF. The CDR3 DNA sequence: TGTGCCAGCAGTTACCGGAGTATGAACACTGAAGCTTTCTTT.

The chain carries TRBV5-1 and TRBJ1-5, with 12 bases fitting TRBD1. Per the germline V gene, CDR1 is SGHRS and CDR2 is YFSETQ. Trimming took 0 bases from V and 10 from J; bases not matched to a gene: 5. This CDR3 has 15 amino acids. The CDR3 DNA is TGCGCCAGCAGCTTGGAGGGACAGGGGGCCCAACCCCAGCATTTT. Translation: CASSLEGQGAQPQHF.

In DNA, the CDR3 is TGTGCCAGCAGTTTCTCCTATAGGGGGCCTTCCGGGGCCAACGTCCTGACTTTC. Protein product: CASSFSYRGPSGANVLTF. This rearrangement joins TRBV27 to TRBJ2-6, with 7 bases that match TRBD1. With 3 bases clipped from V and 4 bases from J, the junction kept 12 bases outside the gene matches. The CDR3 runs to 18 residues. CDR1 and CDR2 (germline): MNHEY, SMNVEV (reference sequence).

The chain joins TRBV6-5 to TRBJ1-2; 10 nucleotides agree with TRBD1. The CDR3 runs 12 residues. The V and J ends lost 5 bases and 13 bases, in that order; junction bases with no gene match: 7. Germline lookup yields CDR1 MNHEY and CDR2 SVGAGI. CDR3 nucleotide sequence: TGTGCCAGCAGTCGAAGGACAGGGGGTCTCACCTTC. This gives the protein CASSRRTGGLTF.

The gene calls are TRBV11-3 and TRBJ1-1; D remains ambiguous. From germline, CDR1 is SGHNT and CDR2 YENEEA. V was cut by 2 bases and J by 2 bases, with 6 bases left in between. CDR3 length: 13 amino acids. CDR3 in amino acids: CASSLLRNTEAFF. The CDR3 DNA sequence: TGTGCCAGCAGCTTACTCCGTAACACTGAAGCTTTCTTT.

About this clone itself: This sample includes further DNA sequences coding for the same CDR3. V is TRBV6-5 and J is TRBJ1-2; 11 nucleotides agree with TRBD1. The CDR3 extends over 14 amino acids. V gave up 6 bases and J gave up 1 base; unmatched junction bases: 1. Germline CDR1 and CDR2: MNHEY and SVGAGI. This CDR3 reads CASRGTGGNYGYTF. The CDR3 DNA reads TGTGCCAGCAGGGGGACAGGGGGTAACTATGGCTACACCTTC.

V and J are TRBV11-2 and TRBJ2-5; TRBD2 might be the D (6 bases). The germline V gene has CDR1 SGHAT and CDR2 FQNNGV. CDR3 size: 15 residues. Trimming cost V 5 bases and J 4 bases, with 17 bases left between them. The CDR3 DNA reads as TGTGCCAGCAGCCCTCTTCGACTAGTAGCAGAGACCCAGTACTTC. Residues: CASSPLRLVAETQYF.

This clone was seen only once. The chain recombines TRBV19 with TRBJ1-5, with a possible D match to TRBD1 (5 bases). Germline CDR1 LNHDA, CDR2 SQIVND (reference sequence). The CDR3 is 14 residues long. V was pared by 5 bases and J by 3 bases, with 11 bases between. The CDR3 region has the DNA TGTGCCAGTAGTGTTGACAGCCTCAATCAGCCCCAGCATTTT. Protein: CASSVDSLNQPQHF.

The chain has TRBV24-1 and TRBJ2-1; the match to TRBD1 covers 8 bases. V shed 4 bases and J 4 bases; nucleotides not matched to a gene: 5. The germline CDR1 and CDR2 sequences are KGHDR and SFDVKD. The CDR3 totals 15 residues. CDR3 sequence reads: CATSDGTGEYNEQFF. The CDR3 DNA reads as TGTGCCACCAGTGACGGGACAGGCGAGTACAATGAGCAGTTCTTC.